One and the same sample provided the 27 T cell receptor beta chains below, sequenced in a study of cytomegalovirus exposure and HLA in healthy donors. The study ran its PCR with 60 Vbeta and 13 Jbeta primers. Clones were sequenced by immunoSEQ multiplex PCR, and TCRdb holds only the in-frame ones, with some missing. The sample lists about 140,000 clones; about 78% were seen once. The sample comprised PBMCs. These receptors all stem from a male donor in good health and CMV-seronegative.

This sequence joins TRBV5-1 and TRBJ2-7, with 8 nucleotides matching TRBD2. J lost 0 bases, V lost 4 bases, and 9 bases had no gene match. This CDR3 spans 16 amino acids. Germline V lookup: CDR1 SGHRS, CDR2 YFSETQ. The CDR3 loop is CASSRPSGQISYEQYF. In nucleotides, the CDR3 is TGCGCCAGCAGCCGACCTAGCGGGCAAATCTCCTACGAGCAGTACTTC.

The genes are TRBV6-5 and TRBJ2-7; possibly TRBD1 for D (6 bases). The ends were cut back, 6 bases at V and 5 bases at J, with 11 bases in the middle. Germline V gene lookup returns CDR1 MNHEY and CDR2 SVGAGI. The CDR3 runs 12 residues. The CDR3 DNA reads as TGTGCCAGCAGGGAACAGGGTCACGAGCAGTACTTC. The encoded protein is CASREQGHEQYF.

In this sample, this clone turned up a few times. The chain couples TRBV7-2 to TRBJ1-1; possible D gene TRBD1, 6 bases. V gave up 4 bases and J gave up 3 bases, with 15 bases separating them. The germline V gene has CDR1 SGHTA and CDR2 FQGNSA. The CDR3 is 15 amino acids. Here the CDR3 reads CASSSRQVAHTEAFF. DNA of the CDR3: TGTGCCAGCAGCTCAAGACAGGTGGCTCACACTGAAGCTTTCTTT.

Only a few counts were recorded for this clone. This chain links TRBV5-6 with TRBJ2-7, with D perhaps matching TRBD2 (6 bases). CDR3 length: 15 residues. Trimming cost V 1 base and J 0 bases, with 11 bases left between them. Germline V CDR1 and CDR2: SGHDT, YYEEEE. The DNA for the CDR3 is TGTGCCAGCAGCTTGCCCGGGGGAAACTCCTACGAGCAGTACTTC. Its protein product is CASSLPGGNSYEQYF. The whole variable domain, filled in from reference TRBV5-6 and TRBJ2-7, reads DAGVTQSPTHLIKTRGQQVTLRCSPKSGHDTVSWYQQALGQGPQFIFQYYEEEERQRGNFPDRFSGHQFPNYSSELNVNALLLGDSALYLCASSLPGGNSYEQYFGPGTRLTVT.

The chain joins TRBV4-2 to TRBJ1-3, with 9 nucleotides matching TRBD1. Germline V CDR1 and CDR2: LGHNA, YNFKEQ. The CDR3 consists of 17 residues. Unmatched junction bases numbered 6, after V lost 2 bases and J lost 1 base. CDR3 protein: CASSQLDRGASGNTIYF. Written as DNA, the CDR3 is TGTGCCAGCAGCCAACTGGACAGGGGAGCGTCTGGAAACACCATATATTTT.

This chain connects TRBV10-3 to TRBJ2-7; D might be TRBD2 (6 bases). The CDR3 has 14 amino acids. Trimming took off 6 bases at V and 5 bases at J, with 17 bases between the two ends. Germline assignment: CDR1 ENHRY and CDR2 SYGVKD. This CDR3 is CAISVLKSGDEQYF. The DNA for the CDR3 is TGTGCCATCAGCGTTCTCAAGTCGGGGGACGAGCAGTACTTC.

The CDR3, as DNA: TGTGCCAGCAGTTACTCGAGGACTAAGGAGCAGTTCTTC. The encoded protein is CASSYSRTKEQFF. The V gene is TRBV6-5, the J gene TRBJ2-1; tentatively, D is TRBD2 (6 bases). The CDR3 spans 13 residues. In germline, CDR1 is MNHEY, CDR2 SVGAGI. V was shortened by 0 bases and J by 10 bases, with 10 bases between the two germline ends.

This chain links TRBV10-1 with TRBJ2-5; 8 bases match TRBD2. With 6 bases clipped from V and 2 bases from J, the junction kept 5 bases outside the gene matches. The CDR3 spans 14 residues. The germline V gene has CDR1 WNHNN and CDR2 SYGVQD (reference sequence). The DNA of the CDR3 is TGCGCCAGCAGCCCGGGACTAGAACAAGAGACCCAGTACTTC. Protein sequence: CASSPGLEQETQYF.

This clone was picked up one time. This sequence joins TRBV28 and TRBJ1-2, with D unresolved. CDR3 size: 12 residues. Trimming took 9 bases from V and 3 from J, leaving 11 bases between them. Germline V gene lookup returns CDR1 MDHEN and CDR2 SYDVKM. The CDR3, as DNA: TGTGCCAGTTTTACAGTTTACTATGGCTACACCTTC. This codes for CASFTVYYGYTF.

This clone was recorded once. This chain links TRBV25-1 with TRBJ1-1, with D possibly being TRBD1 (6 bases). V was shortened by 4 bases and J by 1 base, with 13 bases between the two germline ends. From germline, CDR1 is MGHDK and CDR2 SYGVNS. The CDR3 sequence is 15 residues long. CDR3 in amino acids: CASSVLKQGNTEAFF. CDR3 nucleotides: TGTGCCAGCAGTGTACTGAAACAGGGGAACACTGAAGCTTTCTTT. The full variable domain, its missing parts supplied by reference TRBV25-1 and TRBJ1-1, is EADIYQTPRYLVIGTGKKITLECSQTMGHDKMYWYQQDPGMELHLIHYSYGVNSTEKGDLSSESTVSRIRTEHFPLTLESARPSHTSQYLCASSVLKQGNTEAFFGQGTRLTVV.

The chain recombines TRBV14 with TRBJ2-7, with D maybe TRBD1 (5 bases). Deletions cut 1 base from V and 3 bases from J, with 16 bases between. The CDR3 length is 16 residues. CDR1 SGHDN and CDR2 FVKESK come from the germline V gene. The CDR3 spells CASSQGSAGLGYEQYF. CDR3 bases: TGTGCCAGCAGCCAAGGATCAGCAGGGTTGGGCTACGAGCAGTACTTC.

The rearrangement joins TRBV9 to TRBJ1-5, with a tentative D call TRBD1 (5 bases). V was shortened by 4 bases and J by 6 bases, with 14 bases between the two germline ends. Germline CDR1 and CDR2: SGDLS and YYNGEE. The CDR3 is 14 amino acids. CDR3 coding DNA: TGTGCCAGCAGCATGTCAGGGCTAGGTCAGCCCCAGCATTTT. Its translation: CASSMSGLGQPQHF.

As DNA, the CDR3 is TGCAGCGTTGTAAGGGACAGGGTGCCTCAAGAGACCCAGTACTTC. Encoded protein: CSVVRDRVPQETQYF. The chain couples TRBV29-1 to TRBJ2-5; 9 nucleotides line up with TRBD1. CDR3 size: 15 residues. Trimming at V came to 4 bases and at J to 2 bases, leaving 8 bases not matched to a gene. Germline CDR1 is SQVTM and CDR2 is ANQGSEA.

CDR3 protein: CASSQSPVSTDTQYF. DNA for the CDR3: TGTGCCAGCAGCCAGTCGCCAGTGAGCACAGATACGCAGTATTTT. This sequence joins TRBV4-2 and TRBJ2-3; D unresolved. Germline CDR1 is LGHNA and CDR2 is YNFKEQ. With 3 bases removed from V and 0 bases from J, the gap between germline ends came to 10 bases. The CDR3 loop spans 15 amino acids.

This clone was counted a few times. The genes are TRBV7-2 and TRBJ1-5; TRBD1 agrees at 9 bases. Germline CDR1 is SGHTA and CDR2 is FQGNSA. V was clipped by 4 bases and J by 0 bases; unmatched bases: 13. The CDR3 spans 19 residues. Here the CDR3 reads CASSYIRDRELYSNQPQHF. CDR3 nucleotides: TGTGCCAGCAGCTATATCCGGGACAGGGAACTTTATAGCAATCAGCCCCAGCATTTT.

The genes are TRBV6-4 and TRBJ2-2; tentative D call: TRBD1 (5 bases). V was clipped by 6 bases and J by 6 bases, with 17 bases between them. The CDR3 is 15 amino acids. CDR1 and CDR2 (germline): MRHNA, SNTAGT. The DNA of the CDR3 is TGTGCCAGCAGACCTACGAACCAGGGCCCCGGGGAGCTGTTTTTT. This encodes CASRPTNQGPGELFF.

This clone has just one count. The rearrangement links TRBV27 to TRBJ2-7; 10 nucleotides line up with TRBD1. Losses at the gene ends were 6 bases for V and 3 bases for J; bases not matched to a gene: 8. The germline V gene encodes CDR1 MNHEY and CDR2 SMNVEV (reference sequence). The CDR3 has 15 residues. CDR3 sequence reads: CASSLSTGGVYEQYF. CDR3 sequence (DNA): TGTGCCAGCAGCTTGTCGACAGGGGGCGTCTACGAGCAGTACTTC.

The chain joins TRBV4-1 to TRBJ2-1; D not certain. Per germline, CDR1 MGHRA and CDR2 YSYEKL. With 0 bases removed from V and 4 bases from J, the gap between germline ends came to 10 bases. The CDR3 has 15 residues. CDR3 bases: TGCGCCAGCAGCCAAGACAGAATAACATACAATGAGCAGTTCTTC. It codes for CASSQDRITYNEQFF.

The V and J genes are TRBV4-3 and TRBJ2-7; TRBD1 agrees at 10 bases. CDR3 length: 17 amino acids. V shed 0 bases and J 2 bases; nucleotides not matched to a gene: 7. The germline V gene has CDR1 LGHNA and CDR2 YSLEER. CDR3 bases: TGCGCCAGCAGCCAAGAAGGGGCGGGGACAGGGGCCTACGAGCAGTACTTC. It codes for CASSQEGAGTGAYEQYF.

The chain links TRBV14 to TRBJ1-6; D is uncertain. The germline V and J ends were trimmed by 1 base and 6 bases, with 4 bases remaining between them. The CDR3 sequence is 13 residues long. CDR1 SGHDN and CDR2 FVKESK come from the germline V gene. The CDR3 is CASSQAPNSPLHF. The DNA for the CDR3 is TGTGCCAGCAGCCAAGCTCCTAATTCACCCCTCCACTTT.

The chain employs TRBV19 and TRBJ2-3; 10 positions match TRBD2. With 7 bases clipped from V and 3 bases from J, the junction kept 4 bases outside the gene matches. Germline CDR1 LNHDA, CDR2 SQIVND (reference sequence). The CDR3 length is 14 residues. CDR3 amino acids: CASNSGGTTDTQYF. Here the CDR3 DNA reads TGTGCCAGTAATAGCGGGGGGACGACAGATACGCAGTATTTT.

This clone appeared once. The chain has TRBV6-5 and TRBJ2-7; D is perhaps TRBD2 (6 bases). With 2 bases removed from V and 1 base from J, the gap between germline ends came to 12 bases. The germline V gene encodes CDR1 MNHEY and CDR2 SVGAGI. CDR3 length equals 15 residues. CDR3 region: CASSYGGIGSYEQYF. The CDR3 DNA reads as TGTGCCAGCAGTTACGGCGGGATAGGGTCCTACGAGCAGTACTTC.

As concerns this clone: The junction departs from the called germline gene at one end, perhaps through a read error. This sequence joins TRBV7-7 and TRBJ2-5, with 7 positions matching TRBD1. CDR1 and CDR2 from the germline V gene are SSHAT and FNYEAQ (reference sequence). This CDR3 is 14 amino acids long. For the CDR3, the DNA is TGTGCTAGCAGCCTAGGGACAGATCAAGAGACCCAGTACTTC. The encoded protein is CASSLGTDQETQYF.

V usage is TRBV18 and J usage is TRBJ2-2, with TRBD2 matching over 7 bases. CDR1 is KGHSH and CDR2 is LQKENI in the germline V gene. V trimming: 1 base; J trimming: 5 bases; junction bases outside the gene matches: 10. CDR3 length: 17 amino acids. CDR3 region: CASSPRSSGDGTGELFF. The CDR3, as DNA: TGTGCCAGCTCACCACGTTCTAGCGGAGACGGGACCGGGGAGCTGTTTTTT.

This chain links TRBV7-2 with TRBJ1-5; 8 bases match TRBD1. The CDR3 loop spans 14 amino acids. The ends lost 2 bases at V and 4 bases at J; junction bases unmatched: 1. Per the germline V gene, CDR1 is SGHTA and CDR2 is FQGNSA. The CDR3 DNA is TGTGCCAGCAGCTTATACAGGGGGAATCAGCCCCAGCATTTT. Protein product: CASSLYRGNQPQHF.

Details on this clone: At one boundary the junction diverges from the germline segment, which might be a read error. CDR3 in amino acids: CASSPLAGGQEAQYF. In DNA form, the CDR3 reads TGTGCCAGCAGCCCCTTAGCGGGAGGCCAAGAGGCCCAGTACTTC. The chain is built from TRBV7-9 and TRBJ2-5; 10 positions agree with TRBD2. CDR1 and CDR2 (germline): SEHNR, FQNEAQ (reference sequence). This CDR3 has 15 residues.

The J gene is TRBJ2-3, the V gene TRBV6-9; no clear D gene. V was clipped by 4 bases and J by 1 base, with 6 bases between them. This CDR3 contains 13 residues. Germline CDR1 is MNHGY and CDR2 is SVAAGI. CDR3 coding DNA: TGTGCCAGCAGTTCCTACCGCACAGATACGCAGTATTTT. This encodes CASSSYRTDTQYF.